The 27 T cell receptor beta chains reported below all come from one sample, sequenced in a study of blood T cell repertoires in COVID-19. Clones were sequenced by immunoSEQ multiplex PCR, and TCRdb holds only the in-frame ones, with some missing. The sample consists of a few hundred thousand clones, 86% of them appearing once. Specimen: peripheral blood. The receptors stem from a man between 60 and 75 years old with acute or convalescent COVID-19.

V and J are TRBV25-1 and TRBJ1-4, with 9 bases fitting TRBD1. Germline CDR1 is MGHDK and CDR2 is SYGVNS. The CDR3 contains 15 residues. V trimming: 6 bases; J trimming: 4 bases; junction bases outside the gene matches: 6. The CDR3: CASSAKTGGNEKLFF. Here the CDR3 DNA reads TGTGCCAGCAGCGCTAAGACAGGGGGTAATGAAAAACTGTTTTTT.

The rearrangement uses TRBV6-6 and TRBJ1-6, with TRBD1 matching 9 bases. Unmatched junction bases numbered 14, after V lost 6 bases and J lost 5 bases. The CDR3 contains 18 residues. Germline CDR1 MNHNY, CDR2 SVGAGI (reference sequence). CDR3 nucleotides: TGTGCCAGCAGCCGACGAGAGACAGGGGGTATCAATAATTCACCCCTCCACTTT. It is translated as CASSRRETGGINNSPLHF.

J is TRBJ1-3 and V is TRBV29-1; D ambiguous. Trimming removed 3 bases from V and 0 bases from J, with 6 bases in between. CDR1 SQVTM and CDR2 ANQGSEA come from the germline V gene. This CDR3 spans 13 amino acids. This CDR3 is CSVETNSGNTIYF. CDR3 coding DNA: TGCAGCGTTGAGACTAACTCTGGAAACACCATATATTTT.

J is TRBJ2-7 and V is TRBV4-1, with D possibly being TRBD2 (5 bases). The germline CDR1 and CDR2 sequences are MGHRA and YSYEKL. The CDR3 extends over 13 amino acids. V was cut by 4 bases and J by 3 bases, with 10 bases left in between. This CDR3 reads CASSLGLGYEQYF. Written as DNA, the CDR3 is TGCGCCAGCAGCCTCGGACTCGGCTACGAGCAGTACTTC.

V and J are TRBV7-3 and TRBJ2-3; 10 nucleotides align to TRBD2. This CDR3 spans 16 amino acids. Losses at the gene ends were 5 bases for V and 3 bases for J; bases not matched to a gene: 8. CDR1 and CDR2 from the germline V gene are SGHTA and FQGTGA. The CDR3 sequence is CASSTGTSALTDTQYF. In nucleotides, the CDR3 is TGTGCCAGCAGCACCGGGACTAGCGCCCTGACAGATACGCAGTATTTT.

The chain combines TRBV14 with TRBJ2-1; D perhaps matches TRBD2 (7 bases). Germline CDR1 reads SGHDN; CDR2 reads FVKESK. CDR3 length: 16 residues. V shed 0 bases and J shed 7 bases, with 16 bases lying between them. The CDR3 reads CASSQDKRGASNEQFF. For the CDR3, the DNA is TGTGCCAGCAGCCAAGATAAACGGGGGGCGAGTAATGAGCAGTTCTTC. Combining the CDR3 with reference TRBV14 and TRBJ2-1 gives the whole variable domain EAGVTQFPSHSVIEKGQTVTLRCDPISGHDNLYWYRRVMGKEIKFLLHFVKESKQDESGMPNNRFLAERTGGTYSTLKVQPAELEDSGVYFCASSQDKRGASNEQFFGPGTRLTVL.

The chain employs TRBV7-2 and TRBJ1-1, with D perhaps TRBD1 (5 bases). CDR1 and CDR2 from the germline V gene are SGHTA and FQGNSA. CDR3 length: 10 residues. The germline V and J ends were trimmed by 9 bases and 7 bases, with 9 bases remaining between them. CDR3 region: CASATVEAFF. Here the CDR3 DNA reads TGTGCCAGTGCGACAGTTGAAGCTTTCTTT.

Concerning this clone itself: The same CDR3 arises from other DNA sequences in this sample as well. The chain couples TRBV19 to TRBJ1-5; D not certain. Germline V gene lookup returns CDR1 LNHDA and CDR2 SQIVND (reference sequence). Trimming took 5 bases from V and 4 from J, leaving 6 bases between them. The CDR3 loop spans 12 amino acids. This CDR3 reads CASSSRNQPQHF. The CDR3 nucleotides are TGTGCCAGTAGTTCCAGAAATCAGCCCCAGCATTTT.

This clone is medium-sized in the sample. The chain uses TRBV7-9 and TRBJ1-2, with D hard to call. Germline V gene data show CDR1 as SEHNR and CDR2 as FQNEAQ (reference sequence). The V end was cut by 5 bases, the J end by 8 bases, with 15 bases between. The CDR3 contains 13 residues. CDR3 DNA sequence: TGTGCCAGCAGCCAGCCGTCGACTCGGGGCTACACCTTC. This codes for CASSQPSTRGYTF.

The CDR3 reads CASSLSRGPGNTIYF. CDR3 DNA: TGCGCCAGCAGCTTGTCAAGGGGCCCTGGAAACACCATATATTTT. This sequence joins TRBV5-1 and TRBJ1-3; tentative D call: TRBD1 (5 bases). There are 15 residues in the CDR3. Trimming removed 1 base from V and 2 bases from J, with 10 bases in between. Germline loops: CDR1 SGHRS, CDR2 YFSETQ.

The rearrangement uses TRBV2 and TRBJ2-1, with 10 positions matching TRBD2. The CDR3 has 15 residues. Per germline, CDR1 SNHLY and CDR2 FYNNEI. J was trimmed by 6 bases and V by 7 bases; bases with no gene match: 9. Here the CDR3 reads CASTPRASGSNEQFF. The CDR3 nucleotides are TGTGCCAGCACCCCTCGGGCTAGCGGGAGCAATGAGCAGTTCTTC.

The chain uses TRBV6-5 and TRBJ1-1; D is possibly TRBD1 (5 bases). CDR3 length equals 13 residues. CDR1 and CDR2 (germline): MNHEY, SVGAGI. The V end was cut by 5 bases, the J end by 1 base, with 8 bases between. CDR3 region: CASSRDRNTEAFF. The CDR3 DNA sequence: TGTGCCAGCAGTCGAGACAGGAACACTGAAGCTTTCTTT.

The chain joins TRBV5-1 to TRBJ1-5; TRBD1 matches at 9 bases. V lost 4 bases, J lost 6 bases, and 5 bases stayed unmatched. Germline CDR1 and CDR2: SGHRS and YFSETQ. This CDR3 region has 14 residues. CDR3 sequence reads: CASSETGGVQPQHF. Written as DNA, the CDR3 is TGCGCCAGCAGCGAGACAGGGGGGGTTCAGCCCCAGCATTTT. The full variable domain, its missing parts supplied by reference TRBV5-1 and TRBJ1-5, is KAGVTQTPRYLIKTRGQQVTLSCSPISGHRSVSWYQQTPGQGLQFLFEYFSETQRNKGNFPGRFSGRQFSNSRSEMNVSTLELGDSALYLCASSETGGVQPQHFGDGTRLSIL.

The chain combines TRBV19 with TRBJ1-4; 7 bases fit TRBD1. V dropped 4 bases and J dropped 3; count of bases not matched to a gene: 2. There are 14 residues in the CDR3. CDR1 is LNHDA and CDR2 is SQIVND in the germline V gene (reference sequence). The CDR3 reads CASSNRGANEKLFF. CDR3 DNA: TGTGCCAGTAGTAACAGGGGTGCTAATGAAAAACTGTTTTTT.

This clone was detected only once. The V gene is TRBV6-5, the J gene TRBJ2-7; 8 nucleotides match TRBD1. Germline CDR1 is MNHEY and CDR2 is SVGAGI. Trimming took 6 bases from V and 6 from J; bases not matched to a gene: 10. This CDR3 contains 14 residues. CDR3 amino acids: CASSPPGQGGEQYF. As DNA, the CDR3 is TGTGCCAGCAGCCCCCCCGGACAGGGTGGCGAGCAGTACTTC.

The genes are TRBV18 and TRBJ1-6; D possibly corresponds to TRBD1 (5 bases). The CDR3 sequence is 15 residues long. Between the trimmed V and J ends, which lost 2 bases and 5 bases, there was a span of 10 bases. Per the germline V gene, CDR1 is KGHSH and CDR2 is LQKENI. This CDR3 reads CASSPDSADNSPLHF. In DNA form, the CDR3 reads TGTGCCAGCTCACCAGACAGCGCCGATAATTCACCCCTCCACTTT.

This clone was counted between two and nine times. This chain joins TRBV24-1 and TRBJ1-5; 7 nucleotides match TRBD1. Trimming took 2 bases from V and 1 from J; bases not matched to a gene: 1. Germline lookup yields CDR1 KGHDR and CDR2 SFDVKD. The CDR3 runs 15 residues. The CDR3 bases are TGTGCCACCAGTGATTCGGGACAGAGCAATCAGCCCCAGCATTTT. Residues: CATSDSGQSNQPQHF.

This clone was found once. The chain carries TRBV6-6 and TRBJ2-7; TRBD1 matches 7 bases. The CDR3 loop spans 14 amino acids. Germline V CDR1 and CDR2: MNHNY, SVGAGI (reference sequence). V trimming: 6 bases; J trimming: 4 bases; junction bases outside the gene matches: 9. In DNA form, the CDR3 reads TGTGCCAGCAGCAGCCCTGACAGGGAGTACGAGCAGTACTTC. As protein: CASSSPDREYEQYF.

The rearrangement uses TRBV15 and TRBJ2-5, with TRBD2 matching 9 bases. The CDR3 loop spans 14 amino acids. Germline V gives CDR1 LNHNV, CDR2 YYDKDF (reference sequence). Trimming removed 6 bases from V and 1 base from J; junction bases left unmatched: 3. CDR3: CATSGGRAQETQYF. CDR3 DNA: TGTGCCACCAGTGGCGGGAGGGCCCAAGAGACCCAGTACTTC.

The rearrangement links TRBV28 to TRBJ2-1; D gene unclear. The CDR3 is 13 amino acids. In germline, CDR1 is MDHEN, CDR2 SYDVKM. V was trimmed by 5 bases and J by 2 bases, leaving 7 bases between them. The DNA of the CDR3 is TGTGCCAGCAGTCCCCGGGCCTACAATGAGCAGTTCTTC. Translating gives CASSPRAYNEQFF.

The V call is TRBV30, the J call TRBJ1-1; D not certain. This CDR3 comprises 14 residues. The V end lost 3 bases, the J end lost 0 bases, and 11 bases lay between the germline ends. Germline CDR1 GTSNPN, CDR2 SVGIG (reference sequence). The chain's CDR3 is CAWREESLNTEAFF. The DNA for the CDR3 is TGTGCCTGGAGAGAGGAGAGCTTGAACACTGAAGCTTTCTTT.

This chain links TRBV28 with TRBJ1-6; perhaps TRBD1 as D (5 bases). The V gene lost 0 bases and the J gene lost 1 base, with 16 bases spanning the gap. The CDR3 has 19 amino acids. CDR1 is MDHEN, CDR2 SYDVKM, per germline. In DNA form, the CDR3 reads TGTGCCAGCAGTTTATGGTCCACATACGACAGATCCTATAATTCACCCCTCCACTTT. It codes for CASSLWSTYDRSYNSPLHF.

In regard to this clone: The junction departs from germline at one end; a sequencing error may be responsible. The chain has TRBV6-5 and TRBJ1-2; D is uncertain. This CDR3 comprises 12 residues. CDR1 MNHEY and CDR2 SVGAGI come from the germline V gene. This CDR3 reads CVSSSGSYGYTF. CDR3 DNA sequence: TGTGTCAGCAGTTCCGGGAGCTATGGCTACACCTTC.

This chain uses TRBV11-1 with TRBJ2-3; 7 nucleotides agree with TRBD1. The CDR3 covers 14 residues. J was trimmed by 4 bases and V by 5 bases; bases with no gene match: 6. Germline lookup yields CDR1 SGHAT and CDR2 FQDESV (reference sequence). CDR3 DNA sequence: TGTGCCAGCAGCGTCGACAGGGCTCCAGATACGCAGTATTTT. Encoded protein: CASSVDRAPDTQYF.

V and J are TRBV15 and TRBJ2-1; D might be TRBD1 (6 bases). This CDR3 comprises 15 residues. The ends were cut back, 1 base at V and 3 bases at J, with 10 bases in the middle. Per germline, CDR1 LNHNV and CDR2 YYDKDF (reference sequence). The CDR3, as DNA: TGTGCCACCAGCAGAGTGATAGGGGGCTACAATGAGCAGTTCTTC. This translates into CATSRVIGGYNEQFF.

The gene calls are TRBV18 and TRBJ2-7, with 8 bases identical to TRBD1. The CDR3 is 15 residues long. The germline gives CDR1 KGHSH, CDR2 LQKENI. Trimming removed 6 bases from V and 0 bases from J; junction bases left unmatched: 7. The CDR3 DNA reads TGTGCCAGCTCTCGGGACAGGACCAGCTCCTACGAGCAGTACTTC. Amino acid sequence: CASSRDRTSSYEQYF.

The gene calls are TRBV27 and TRBJ1-5, with 7 bases matching TRBD1. The germline CDR1 and CDR2 sequences are MNHEY and SMNVEV (reference sequence). The CDR3 covers 18 residues. V shed 6 bases and J 3 bases; nucleotides not matched to a gene: 17. CDR3 nucleotides: TGTGCCAGCAGAGGACGGGCGTCAGGGGGTAGCCTCAATCAGCCCCAGCATTTT. Protein: CASRGRASGGSLNQPQHF.